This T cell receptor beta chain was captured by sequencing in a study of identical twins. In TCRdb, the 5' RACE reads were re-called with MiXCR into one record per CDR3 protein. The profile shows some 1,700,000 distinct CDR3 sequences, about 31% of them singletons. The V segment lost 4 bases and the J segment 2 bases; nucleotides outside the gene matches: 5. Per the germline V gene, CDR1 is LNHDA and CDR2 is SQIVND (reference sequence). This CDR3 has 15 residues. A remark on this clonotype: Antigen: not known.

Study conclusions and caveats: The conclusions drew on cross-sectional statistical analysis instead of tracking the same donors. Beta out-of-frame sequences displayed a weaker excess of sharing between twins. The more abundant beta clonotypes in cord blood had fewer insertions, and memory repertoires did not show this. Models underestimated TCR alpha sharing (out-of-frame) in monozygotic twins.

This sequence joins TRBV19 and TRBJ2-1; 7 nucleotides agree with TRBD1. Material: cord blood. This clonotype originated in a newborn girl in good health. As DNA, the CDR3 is TGTGCCAGTAGTACTGGAGACAGGGCCTACAATGAGCAGTTCTTC. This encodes CASSTGDRAYNEQFF.